These T cell receptor beta chains were read from a single sample in a study of shared clonotypes between healthy human individuals. Profiled with immunoSEQ multiplex PCR; TCRdb holds only in-frame clones, not every one. Of roughly 2 million clones in the sample, about 95% were seen once. The specimen sequenced was naive CD8+ T cells sorted from blood. The receptors originated from a man younger than 35 in good health. Both conserved end residues are part of each CDR3.

TRBV19,TRBJ1-1,CASTTTVPPSPEAFF
TRBV4-2,TRBJ2-7,CASSQDSPGEQYF
TRBV7-9,TRBJ2-2,CASSFPGLTGGLNTGELFF
TRBV4-1,TRBJ2-7,CASSPAAGSIYEQYF
TRBV7-2,TRBJ1-1,CASSISGFEAFF
TRBV9,TRBJ2-1,CASSESGAVLSSYNEQFF
TRBV30,TRBJ1-4,CAWSAGVEKLFF
TRBV10-3,TRBJ2-7,CAISDPGTRDYEQYF
TRBV2,TRBJ2-3,CASSEAYGDGTDTQYF
TRBV4-3,TRBJ2-1,CASSQDSEGRGYNEQFF
TRBV19,TRBJ2-7,CASSIYPGGTYEQYF
TRBV18,TRBJ1-2,CASSLGQGSGYTF
TRBV4-1,TRBJ2-1,CASSQDPRGGLLEQFF
TRBV30,TRBJ1-2,CAWSPAASGYTF
TRBV6-1,TRBJ1-3,CASSEWTAGNTIYF
TRBV10-3,TRBJ1-2,CAISDPSRAGYGYTF
TRBV5-1,TRBJ2-3,CASSPEPGLAMTDTQYF
TRBV28,TRBJ2-7,CASSFKGFFDEQYF
TRBV27,TRBJ2-7,CASSLILGTGSGEQYF
TRBV5-6,TRBJ2-1,CASSGGSDEQFF
TRBV19,TRBJ2-7,CASSRTPSYEQYF
TRBV4-3,TRBJ2-1,CASSQDGEGTRYNEQFF
TRBV7-8,TRBJ2-7,CASSLDGNYEQYF
TRBV30,TRBJ1-2,CAWSVLGDGYTF
TRBV7-2,TRBJ2-1,CASSLTDYRYNEQFF
TRBV25-1,TRBJ1-1,CASTPVGATTEAFF
TRBV7-9,TRBJ1-2,CASSPGTGGNYGYTF
TRBV28,TRBJ2-2,CASTLLGDNTGELFF
TRBV6-5,TRBJ1-2,CASSNETGGVYGYTF
TRBV5-6,TRBJ1-2,CASSATGGSNYGYTF
TRBV9,TRBJ1-2,CASSVGRAPLYGYTF
TRBV29-1,TRBJ2-7,CSVLSGKEYEQYF
TRBV4-1,TRBJ1-2,CASSQDAGVNYGYTF
TRBV6-5,TRBJ1-3,CASSSWTGSSGNTIYF
TRBV7-9,TRBJ2-7,CASSLHYEQYF
TRBV19,TRBJ2-1,CASSGTGPLNEQFF
TRBV5-6,TRBJ2-7,CASSFARGYEQYF
TRBV30,TRBJ2-1,CAWDTPQVTYNEQFF
TRBV2,TRBJ2-7,CASGGLSSYEQYF
TRBV25-1,TRBJ2-7,CASSASSIGEQYF
TRBV27,TRBJ1-2,CASSLLSGTEGGYTF
TRBV10-2,TRBJ2-1,CASRGLAGFDNEQFF
TRBV5-6,TRBJ1-1,CASSPGGNTEAFF
TRBV2,TRBJ1-3,CASSAPEGNTIYF
TRBV7-9,TRBJ2-3,CASSPGTSGRTDTQYF
TRBV7-8,TRBJ2-5,CASSRGGAYQETQYF
TRBV11-2,TRBJ2-1,CASSLDLGSGSSYNEQFF
TRBV27,TRBJ2-1,CASSLQGLAGVITPPYDEQFF
TRBV19,TRBJ1-1,CASTGGLPEAFF
TRBV27,TRBJ2-5,CASSLLGQGARETQYF
TRBV6-1,TRBJ2-7,CASRMGDRETYEQYF
TRBV7-3,TRBJ2-1,CASSLQGPGEQFF
TRBV12-5,TRBJ2-1,CASGSNRGMGTYNEQFF
TRBV30,TRBJ2-1,CAWSLGVYNEQFF
TRBV27,TRBJ2-7,CASMASYEQYF